This T cell receptor (beta chain) appears in the sequencing data of a study of graft-versus-host responses after intestinal transplantation. Study-wide background: Induction using anti-thymocyte globulin, followed by tacrolimus and steroids for approximately three years, was given to all recipients.

Generated by immunoSEQ multiplex PCR, the TCRdb table keeps only in-frame clones and is missing some. The data hold some 83,000 clones, with 91% observed a single time. Details on this clone: Its antigen remains unknown.

The CDR3 covers 18 residues. In germline, CDR1 is SEHNR, CDR2 FQNEAQ (reference sequence). The V and J ends lost 5 bases and 7 bases, in that order; junction bases with no gene match: 17. The source was unstimulated CD4+ T cells sorted from spleen or lymph node cells, collected before intestinal transplant. The TCR was taken from a human donor who received an intestinal transplant. The chain carries TRBV7-9 and TRBJ2-1, with 10 bases that match TRBD2. The CDR3 DNA reads as TGTGCCAGCAGCCGAAGCGGGGGGGCCGGCTGGAGCGGGAATGAGCAGTTCTTC. This translates into CASSRSGGAGWSGNEQFF.